This T cell receptor (beta chain) derives from a study of identical twins. Findings and limits, study-wide: Models came in too low on out-of-frame TCR alpha sharing in monozygotic twins. With beta out-of-frame sequences, excess sharing by twins was weaker.

One entry per CDR3 protein, called by TCRdb with MiXCR from the 5' RACE reads. The sample carries 450,000 or so distinct CDR3 sequences, roughly 24% recorded once. The CDR3 spans 15 residues. Per germline, CDR1 SEHNR and CDR2 FQNEAQ (reference sequence). V shed 1 base and J shed 5 bases, with 12 bases lying between them. About this clonotype itself: Its antigen is currently unknown.

The same data also went into a second study, on T cells expressing NK-cell markers. That report notes: The study drew TCR beta repertoires from sorted CD3+CD56+NKG2C+, CD3+CD56+NKG2C- and CD3+CD56-NKG2C+ T cells. Several experiments confined sorting to alpha-beta TCR T cells with an anti-gamma-delta TCR antibody.

The chain recombines TRBV7-9 with TRBJ2-1; D uncertain. Source material: CD4+ T cells sorted from blood. This TCR came from a woman aged 18-35 years in good health. CDR3: CASSLVASGHNEQFF. In DNA, the CDR3 is TGTGCCAGCAGCTTAGTTGCGTCTGGCCACAATGAGCAGTTCTTC.